Presented here are 26 T cell receptor beta chains from one specimen sequenced in a study of Tregs in tolerant kidney transplant recipients. Measured with immunoSEQ multiplex PCR; TCRdb has only the in-frame clones, and not every one. The sample lists some 80,000 clones; 98% were seen once. Source: CD4+ T cells from blood, taken before the transplant. All receptors come from a human donor who received a combined kidney and bone marrow transplant.

V gene TRBV11-2 combines with J gene TRBJ2-2; TRBD2 aligns across 7 bases. Per the germline V gene, CDR1 is SGHAT and CDR2 is FQNNGV. J gave up 6 bases and V 2 bases, and 3 bases lay outside the gene matches. The CDR3 is 14 residues long. The CDR3 nucleotides are TGTGCCAGCAGCTTAAAGCGGGAATCCGGGGAGCTGTTTTTT. Its translation: CASSLKRESGELFF. Drawing the rest from reference TRBV11-2 and TRBJ2-2, the complete variable domain is EAGVAQSPRYKIIEKRQSVAFWCNPISGHATLYWYQQILGQGPKLLIQFQNNGVVDDSQLPKDRFSAERLKGVDSTLKIQPAKLEDSAVYLCASSLKRESGELFFGEGSRLTVL.

The V gene is TRBV15, the J gene TRBJ2-7; D unresolved. The CDR3 has 14 amino acids. The V and J ends lost 5 bases and 0 bases respectively, with 11 bases between them. Looked up from germline, CDR1 is LNHNV and CDR2 is YYDKDF (reference sequence). The CDR3 nucleotides are TGTGCCACCAGCGCTAATAGTTACTCCTACGAGCAGTACTTC. Its translation: CATSANSYSYEQYF.

This chain connects TRBV19 to TRBJ2-3; D perhaps matches TRBD2 (5 bases). Germline CDR1 reads LNHDA; CDR2 reads SQIVND (reference sequence). V lost 0 bases and J lost 5, with 18 bases in between. CDR3 length: 17 amino acids. The CDR3 loop reads CASSIDQLGGIRDTQYF. The CDR3 DNA follows: TGTGCCAGTAGTATAGATCAGTTAGGAGGTATCAGAGATACGCAGTATTTT.

The rearrangement links TRBV29-1 to TRBJ1-2; 11 bases agree with TRBD1. V trimming: 4 bases; J trimming: 3 bases; junction bases outside the gene matches: 1. From germline, CDR1 is SQVTM and CDR2 ANQGSEA. This CDR3 contains 13 residues. The CDR3 is CSVGGQGDYGYTF. In DNA, the CDR3 is TGCAGCGTTGGGGGACAGGGGGACTATGGCTACACCTTC.

The rearrangement joins TRBV14 to TRBJ2-6, with TRBD1 identical over 8 bases. V shed 0 bases, J shed 13 bases, and the junction held 5 bases outside the gene matches. This CDR3 is 14 amino acids long. CDR1 is SGHDN and CDR2 is FVKESK in the germline V gene. Here the CDR3 DNA reads TGTGCCAGCAGCCAAGATCTCCAGGGGGCTGTCCTGACTTTC. It is translated as CASSQDLQGAVLTF.

The CDR3 DNA reads as TGTGCCAGCAGCCGTGGACTAGCGGCTAACACCGGGGAGCTGTTTTTT. Its translation is CASSRGLAANTGELFF. The chain carries TRBV9 and TRBJ2-2; 10 nucleotides agree with TRBD2. Germline V gene data show CDR1 as SGDLS and CDR2 as YYNGEE. J lost 2 bases, V lost 4 bases, and 5 bases had no gene match. The CDR3 is made up of 16 amino acids. The variable domain in full, completed from reference TRBV9 and TRBJ2-2, reads DSGVTQTPKHLITATGQRVTLRCSPRSGDLSVYWYQQSLDQGLQFLIQYYNGEERAKGNILERFSAQQFPDLHSELNLSSLELGDSALYFCASSRGLAANTGELFFGEGSRLTVL.

The rearrangement uses TRBV2 and TRBJ1-1, with no clear D. This CDR3 is 13 amino acids long. Looked up from germline, CDR1 is SNHLY and CDR2 is FYNNEI. V dropped 4 bases and J dropped 1 base, with 7 bases sitting between them. In DNA, the CDR3 is TGTGCCAGCAGTGTCGGCGGGAACACTGAAGCTTTCTTT. Translated: CASSVGGNTEAFF.

This chain joins TRBV19 and TRBJ2-7; TRBD1 matches at 10 bases. The CDR3 consists of 14 residues. Germline CDR1 and CDR2: LNHDA and SQIVND (reference sequence). V lost 5 bases, J lost 4 bases, and 5 bases stayed unmatched. CDR3 residues: CASSYRDRGYEQYF. The CDR3 DNA follows: TGTGCCAGTAGTTACCGGGACAGGGGATACGAGCAGTACTTC.

The chain recombines TRBV30 with TRBJ1-6; TRBD1 aligns across 7 bases. V lost 5 bases to trimming and J lost 9 bases; unmatched junction nucleotides: 10. The V gene's germline CDR1 is GTSNPN and CDR2 SVGIG (reference sequence). The CDR3 has 14 amino acids. The CDR3 nucleotides are TGTGCCTGGCGTAGGGGGACAGAAGGTTCACCCCTCCACTTT. Amino acids: CAWRRGTEGSPLHF. The full variable domain, completed using reference TRBV30 and TRBJ1-6, is SQTIHQWPATLVQPVGSPLSLECTVEGTSNPNLYWYRQAAGRGLQLLFYSVGIGQISSEVPQNLSASRPQDRQFILSSKKLLLSDSGFYLCAWRRGTEGSPLHFGNGTRLTVT.

The V call is TRBV11-1, the J call TRBJ1-2; 8 bases fit TRBD1. Unmatched junction bases numbered 8, after V lost 5 bases and J lost 6 bases. Germline V gene sequence: CDR1 SGHAT, CDR2 FQDESV (reference sequence). The CDR3 spans 14 residues. This CDR3 reads CASSPTTGDNGYTF. Here the CDR3 DNA reads TGTGCCAGCAGCCCAACGACAGGGGATAATGGCTACACCTTC.

The chain combines TRBV18 with TRBJ1-4; D is unclear. Germline V gene data show CDR1 as KGHSH and CDR2 as LQKENI. The CDR3 extends over 15 amino acids. Trimming removed 3 bases from V and 8 bases from J, with 16 bases in between. This CDR3 is CASSPQRGGEEKLFF. The DNA of the CDR3 is TGTGCCAGCTCACCCCAGCGGGGAGGAGAAGAAAAACTGTTTTTT.

DNA for the CDR3: TGCAGCGCCCAGTGGGGGGGTAGCGGGATCGATACGCAGTATTTT. Its translation: CSAQWGGSGIDTQYF. The V and J genes are TRBV29-1 and TRBJ2-3, with 8 bases that match TRBD2. This CDR3 contains 15 residues. Per the germline V gene, CDR1 is SQVTM and CDR2 is ANQGSEA. After removal of 7 bases from V and 6 bases from J, the junction contained 15 bases not matched to a gene.

J is TRBJ2-7 and V is TRBV7-2; 9 positions match TRBD2. Germline assignment: CDR1 SGHTA and CDR2 FQGNSA. V lost 1 base and J lost 2; bases outside the gene matches: 3. The length of the CDR3 is 15 residues. CDR3 sequence (DNA): TGTGCCAGCAGCTTAGGTAGCGGGAGTCCCTACGAGCAGTACTTC. Translating it yields CASSLGSGSPYEQYF. Full variable domain (outside the CDR3, taken from reference TRBV7-2 and TRBJ2-7): GAGVSQSPSNKVTEKGKDVELRCDPISGHTALYWYRQSLGQGLEFLIYFQGNSAPDKSGLPSDRFSAERTGGSVSTLTIQRTQQEDSAVYLCASSLGSGSPYEQYFGPGTRLTVT.

J is TRBJ2-7 and V is TRBV7-2, with TRBD2 identical over 9 bases. The J segment lost 0 bases and the V segment lost 2 bases, leaving 5 bases of the junction unmatched. Germline V CDR1 and CDR2: SGHTA, FQGNSA. This CDR3 region has 16 residues. CDR3 nucleotides: TGTGCCAGCAGCTTACGGTCTAGCGGGATCTCCTACGAGCAGTACTTC. This encodes CASSLRSSGISYEQYF.

On this clone: Germline is not matched at one junction end, which may reflect a read error. This rearrangement joins TRBV6-1 to TRBJ1-4, with TRBD1 as a possible D gene (6 bases). The CDR3 spans 15 residues. Looked up from germline, CDR1 is MNHNS and CDR2 is SASEGT. DNA for the CDR3: TGTGCCAGCAGTGAAGCGGGCAGGGGACTAATGAACCGGCTTTTT. It codes for CASSEAGRGLMNRLF.

V usage is TRBV11-3 and J usage is TRBJ1-2; a possible D gene is TRBD1 (5 bases). Per germline, CDR1 SGHNT and CDR2 YENEEA. Between the trimmed V and J ends, which lost 5 bases and 4 bases, there was a span of 11 bases. This CDR3 is 13 amino acids long. The CDR3 loop is CASSPGYVYGYTF. DNA for the CDR3: TGTGCCAGCAGCCCAGGGTATGTCTATGGCTACACCTTC. Filled out from reference TRBV11-3 and TRBJ1-2, the complete variable domain reads EAGVVQSPRYKIIEKKQPVAFWCNPISGHNTLYWYLQNLGQGPELLIRYENEEAVDDSQLPKDRFSAERLKGVDSTLKIQPAELGDSAVYLCASSPGYVYGYTFGSGTRLTVV.

V gene TRBV7-2 combines with J gene TRBJ1-1, with no clear D. The CDR3 runs 16 residues. The V end lost 1 base, the J end lost 0 bases, and 12 bases lay between the germline ends. Germline-derived CDR1 and CDR2 are SGHTA and FQGNSA. DNA for the CDR3: TGTGCCAGCAGCTTAGGGCCTGGGCCCCTGAACACTGAAGCTTTCTTT. This gives the protein CASSLGPGPLNTEAFF.

Comments on this clone: Germline is not matched at one junction end, which may reflect a read error. This chain joins TRBV15 and TRBJ1-2; 10 bases align to TRBD1. The CDR3 is made up of 13 amino acids. Germline V gives CDR1 LNHNV, CDR2 YYDKDF (reference sequence). The CDR3 region has the DNA TGTGCCACCAGCAGGCCCGGGACAGGGGTGATCGTGTTC. Translation: CATSRPGTGVIVF.

The chain employs TRBV5-1 and TRBJ2-1, with TRBD2 identical over 14 bases. With 3 bases clipped from V and 8 bases from J, the junction kept 4 bases outside the gene matches. The CDR3 loop spans 15 amino acids. Germline assignment: CDR1 SGHRS and CDR2 YFSETQ. The CDR3 region is CASSSTSGGADEQFF. In DNA form, the CDR3 reads TGCGCCAGCAGCTCGACTAGCGGGGGGGCCGATGAGCAGTTCTTC.

V and J are TRBV2 and TRBJ2-7; the D gene is possibly TRBD1 (6 bases). V was clipped by 8 bases and J by 7 bases, with 18 bases between them. The CDR3 runs to 13 residues. Germline V gene sequence: CDR1 SNHLY, CDR2 FYNNEI. Here the CDR3 DNA reads TGTGCCAGCGGTTCCCACCAGGGGCTAGAGCAGTACTTC. Protein: CASGSHQGLEQYF.

This chain connects TRBV5-1 to TRBJ2-7; tentatively, D is TRBD2 (5 bases). Germline V gene sequence: CDR1 SGHRS, CDR2 YFSETQ. This CDR3 region has 15 residues. V was trimmed by 0 bases and J by 6 bases, leaving 16 bases between them. CDR3 nucleotide sequence: TGCGCCAGCAGCTTGGTCGCGACTATGTCCGGCGAGCAGTACTTC. It translates to CASSLVATMSGEQYF.

The CDR3 reads CASRPTAQETQYF. Here the CDR3 DNA reads TGTGCCAGCAGACCGACAGCCCAAGAGACCCAGTACTTC. The chain couples TRBV28 to TRBJ2-5; maybe TRBD1 (5 bases). CDR1 and CDR2 (germline): MDHEN, SYDVKM. The CDR3 contains 13 residues. V lost 6 bases, J lost 1 base, and 9 bases lay in between.

The V and J genes are TRBV30 and TRBJ2-2, with TRBD1 matching over 10 bases. Germline loops: CDR1 GTSNPN, CDR2 SVGIG (reference sequence). Losses at the gene ends were 2 bases for V and 9 bases for J; bases not matched to a gene: 12. The CDR3 sequence is 16 residues long. CDR3 bases: TGTGCCTGGAGTATTATGGACAGGGGGGATTTAAGGGAGCTGTTTTTT. Residues: CAWSIMDRGDLRELFF.

V is TRBV7-9 and J is TRBJ2-5; maybe TRBD2 (5 bases). Per germline, CDR1 SEHNR and CDR2 FQNEAQ (reference sequence). This CDR3 is 16 amino acids long. Trimming stripped 5 bases from V and 1 base from J, with 17 bases between. CDR3 DNA sequence: TGTGCCAGCAGCCCCCGAATAACAGCGGTCCAAGAGACCCAGTACTTC. This encodes CASSPRITAVQETQYF.

V is TRBV6-6 and J is TRBJ1-2, with D perhaps matching TRBD1 (6 bases). CDR1 and CDR2 (germline): MNHNY, SVGAGI (reference sequence). Trimming took 1 base from V and 1 from J, leaving 13 bases between them. The CDR3 is 16 residues long. In DNA, the CDR3 is TGTGCCAGCAGTTACTTACAGGGTGGGGATAACTATGGCTACACCTTC. Residues: CASSYLQGGDNYGYTF.

This clone was recorded once. This sequence joins TRBV19 and TRBJ1-1, with a possible D match to TRBD1 (5 bases). The CDR3 loop spans 13 amino acids. In germline, CDR1 is LNHDA, CDR2 SQIVND (reference sequence). V was shortened by 4 bases and J by 2 bases, with 8 bases between the two germline ends. CDR3 coding DNA: TGTGCCAGTAGTACGGACATAAACACTGAAGCTTTCTTT. It encodes CASSTDINTEAFF.